This entry lists 20 T cell receptor beta chains sequenced from one sample in a study of T cell responses to AZD1222 COVID-19 vaccine. Profiling relied on immunoSEQ multiplex PCR, and the TCRdb table lists in-frame clones only, not all of them. Here the sample spans around 140,000 clones, around 90% being singletons. The material sequenced was peripheral blood, taken on day 0 of AZD1222 vaccination. These receptors were collected from an adult in good health.

The V call is TRBV4-1, the J call TRBJ2-1, with unresolved D. CDR3 length equals 14 residues. V lost 1 base and J 4 bases, leaving 8 bases between the germline ends. CDR1 MGHRA and CDR2 YSYEKL come from the germline V gene. The CDR3: CASSQVGEYNEQFF. The CDR3 nucleotides are TGCGCCAGCAGCCAAGTGGGTGAATACAATGAGCAGTTCTTC.

CDR3 sequence reads: CASLERNADTQYF. The CDR3 DNA is TGTGCCAGCTTAGAGCGAAACGCAGATACGCAGTATTTT. V usage is TRBV6-4 and J usage is TRBJ2-3; D is unclear. The CDR3 extends over 13 amino acids. Between the trimmed V and J ends, which lost 8 bases and 4 bases, there was a span of 13 bases. CDR1 MRHNA and CDR2 SNTAGT come from the germline V gene.

The V and J genes are TRBV24-1 and TRBJ1-2; 7 nucleotides match TRBD1. The CDR3 runs 14 residues. V dropped 4 bases and J dropped 4; count of bases not matched to a gene: 5. The V gene's germline CDR1 is KGHDR and CDR2 SFDVKD. CDR3 in DNA: TGTGCCACCAGTGACCCCGGGACAGTCTATGGCTACACCTTC. Protein product: CATSDPGTVYGYTF.

This sequence joins TRBV2 and TRBJ1-2; TRBD1 aligns across 8 bases. V lost 7 bases and J lost 4; bases outside the gene matches: 11. The CDR3 extends over 15 amino acids. The germline CDR1 and CDR2 sequences are SNHLY and FYNNEI. This CDR3 reads CASIPGRQGPYGYTF. In nucleotides, the CDR3 is TGTGCCAGCATTCCCGGGAGACAGGGGCCCTATGGCTACACCTTC.

This chain uses TRBV24-1 with TRBJ2-1; 7 bases agree with TRBD1. The CDR3 is 14 residues long. V lost 9 bases and J lost 8; bases outside the gene matches: 12. Germline-derived CDR1 and CDR2 are KGHDR and SFDVKD. CDR3 DNA: TGTGCCACCCAGGGCGAGACAGGGAGTGATGAGCAGTTCTTC. It is translated as CATQGETGSDEQFF.

The rearrangement joins TRBV4-1 to TRBJ2-7; unclear D gene. V was pared by 0 bases and J by 1 base, with 7 bases between. Germline CDR1 reads MGHRA; CDR2 reads YSYEKL. This CDR3 comprises 14 residues. Here the CDR3 reads CASSQEGGSYEQYF. The CDR3 nucleotides are TGCGCCAGCAGCCAAGAGGGCGGATCCTACGAGCAGTACTTC.

The genes are TRBV6-5 and TRBJ2-2; no clear D gene. Trimming pared 2 bases from V and 8 bases from J, leaving 9 bases between. Germline lookup yields CDR1 MNHEY and CDR2 SVGAGI. This CDR3 has 13 residues. The CDR3 bases are TGTGCCAGCAGTTACGGTGTGCGGGGGGAGCTGTTTTTT. Protein sequence: CASSYGVRGELFF.

The count of this clone is one. The chain has TRBV6-1 and TRBJ1-6; unclear D gene. The CDR3 has 14 residues. CDR1 and CDR2 (germline): MNHNS, SASEGT. The V end lost 0 bases, the J end lost 7 bases, and 7 bases lay between the germline ends. CDR3 bases: TGTGCCAGCAGTGAAGCTCCCAGAAATTCACCCCTCCACTTT. It codes for CASSEAPRNSPLHF.

The V call is TRBV6-1, the J call TRBJ2-1; TRBD2 might be the D (6 bases). CDR1 is MNHNS and CDR2 is SASEGT in the germline V gene. The CDR3 sequence is 14 residues long. V shed 3 bases and J shed 13 bases, with 19 bases lying between them. The CDR3 DNA follows: TGTGCCAGCAGTGATGGCAGTATGGGGGGTTCTCAGTTCTTC. Its protein is CASSDGSMGGSQFF.

The table lists this clone with a few counts. The V and J genes are TRBV19 and TRBJ1-5; 11 bases fit TRBD1. V shed 5 bases and J 3 bases; nucleotides not matched to a gene: 6. This CDR3 has 16 amino acids. The germline gives CDR1 LNHDA, CDR2 SQIVND (reference sequence). The CDR3 region is CASSPWDRGDNQPQHF. The CDR3 coding sequence is TGTGCCAGTAGTCCTTGGGACAGGGGGGACAATCAGCCCCAGCATTTT.

V is TRBV4-1 and J is TRBJ1-1, with TRBD1 as a possible D gene (6 bases). Trimming left V 2 bases short and J 3 bases short, with 13 bases between. CDR1 and CDR2 (germline): MGHRA, YSYEKL. CDR3 length equals 15 residues. The CDR3 DNA reads as TGCGCCAGCAGCCAACCTCGAACAGGGTACACTGAAGCTTTCTTT. Its translation: CASSQPRTGYTEAFF.

The V gene is TRBV5-6, the J gene TRBJ2-1; D perhaps matches TRBD1 (5 bases). Trimming left V 7 bases short and J 7 bases short, with 21 bases between. Germline loops: CDR1 SGHDT, CDR2 YYEEEE. CDR3 size: 15 residues. CDR3 residues: CASVDSGYQVNEQFF. CDR3 DNA: TGTGCCAGCGTGGATTCAGGGTATCAGGTTAATGAGCAGTTCTTC.

This clone came up a few times. The J gene is TRBJ1-2, the V gene TRBV5-1; possibly TRBD1 for D (6 bases). Germline CDR1 is SGHRS and CDR2 is YFSETQ. V was clipped by 4 bases and J by 4 bases, with 20 bases between them. The CDR3 has 16 residues. The CDR3: CASSPELGANFYGYTF. The CDR3 DNA reads TGCGCCAGCAGCCCGGAGTTGGGGGCCAACTTCTATGGCTACACCTTC.

The CDR3: CASSEGQASSYEQYF. The CDR3 DNA sequence: TGCGCCAGCAGTGAGGGGCAGGCAAGCTCCTACGAGCAGTACTTC. The chain uses TRBV10-1 and TRBJ2-7; D not resolved. The CDR3 contains 15 residues. The V gene's germline CDR1 is WNHNN and CDR2 SYGVQD (reference sequence). V was shortened by 2 bases and J by 0 bases, with 11 bases between the two germline ends.

The chain employs TRBV3-1 (or the pseudogene TRBV3-2) and TRBJ1-5; no clear D gene. Germline values: CDR1 LGHDT, CDR2 YNNKEL (reference sequence). V gave up 4 bases and J gave up 0 bases, with 13 bases separating them. The CDR3 length is 16 residues. This CDR3 is CASSPLPGISNQPQHF. For the CDR3, the DNA is TGTGCCAGCAGCCCTCTGCCGGGCATTAGCAATCAGCCCCAGCATTTT.

Notes on this clone: This sample also contains other DNA sequences that code for the same CDR3. The rearrangement uses TRBV3-1 (or the pseudogene TRBV3-2) and TRBJ2-7; TRBD1 agrees at 11 bases. CDR1 is LGHDT, CDR2 YNNKEL, per germline (reference sequence). The CDR3 has 15 residues. V dropped 3 bases and J dropped 2; count of bases not matched to a gene: 3. The CDR3 is CASSHAGQGAYEQYF. In DNA, the CDR3 is TGTGCCAGCAGCCACGCGGGACAGGGGGCCTACGAGCAGTACTTC.

Turning to this clone: Other nucleotide sequences in the sample specify the same CDR3. The chain recombines TRBV14 with TRBJ1-3; D is undetermined. Germline CDR1 reads SGHDN; CDR2 reads FVKESK. The V end was cut by 1 base, the J end by 4 bases, with 5 bases between. There are 13 residues in the CDR3. This CDR3 is CASSQGVGNTIYF. DNA for the CDR3: TGTGCCAGCAGCCAAGGGGTCGGAAACACCATATATTTT.

The chain links TRBV3-1 (or the pseudogene TRBV3-2) to TRBJ1-4; D possibly corresponds to TRBD1 (6 bases). The germline V gene has CDR1 LGHDT and CDR2 YNNKEL (reference sequence). Deletions cut 5 bases from V and 5 bases from J, with 12 bases between. This CDR3 contains 14 residues. This CDR3 is CASSNRDMNEKLFF. The CDR3 DNA reads as TGTGCCAGCAGCAACCGGGACATGAATGAAAAACTGTTTTTT.

This clone was recorded once. V gene TRBV28 combines with J gene TRBJ1-1; D perhaps matches TRBD1 (6 bases). Trimming removed 0 bases from V and 0 bases from J, with 8 bases in between. The CDR3 has 15 amino acids. The germline CDR1 and CDR2 sequences are MDHEN and SYDVKM. CDR3 sequence reads: CASSLWQGLNTEAFF. The DNA for the CDR3 is TGTGCCAGCAGTTTATGGCAGGGGTTGAACACTGAAGCTTTCTTT.

The V and J genes are TRBV29-1 and TRBJ2-6; D remains unclear. Germline CDR1 reads SQVTM; CDR2 reads ANQGSEA. The CDR3 runs to 14 residues. Trimming stripped 3 bases from V and 0 bases from J, with 6 bases between. CDR3 bases: TGCAGCGTTGACGGAAGCTCTGGGGCCAACGTCCTGACTTTC. The encoded protein is CSVDGSSGANVLTF.